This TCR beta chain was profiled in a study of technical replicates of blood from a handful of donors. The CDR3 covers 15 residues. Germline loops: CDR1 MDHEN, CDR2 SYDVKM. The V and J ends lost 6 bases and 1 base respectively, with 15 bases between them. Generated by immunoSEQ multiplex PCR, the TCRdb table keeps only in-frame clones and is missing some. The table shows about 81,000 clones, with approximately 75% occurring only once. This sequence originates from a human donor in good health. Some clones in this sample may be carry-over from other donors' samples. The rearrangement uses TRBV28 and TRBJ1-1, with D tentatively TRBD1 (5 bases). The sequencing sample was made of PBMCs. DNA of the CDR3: TGTGCCAGCAGCTTAATGGGACTGACGAACACTGAAGCTTTCTTT. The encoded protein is CASSLMGLTNTEAFF.